The present T cell receptor (beta chain) was sequenced within a study of PD-1 blockade in mismatch repair-deficient tumors. Study-level findings and limits: Tumor-resident clones, often undetectable pretreatment in blood, expanded then contracted after pembrolizumab.

Trimming at V came to 9 bases and at J to 8 bases, leaving 10 bases not matched to a gene. CDR3 length equals 14 residues. Germline CDR1 and CDR2: SNHLY and FYNNEI. Some clones are missing from TCRdb's copy, which holds only in-frame ones; the method was immunoSEQ multiplex PCR. The table includes 90,000 to 130,000 clones, more than 60% detected once. All patients were mismatch repair deficient, assessed by either PCR or immunohistochemistry. TCRs were sequenced from a few patients responding to pembrolizumab. This clone appeared a few times. Antigen unknown. The chain is built from TRBV2 and TRBJ1-4; 9 nucleotides align to TRBD1. This receptor was taken from an adult with mismatch repair-deficient cancer. The specimen comprised peripheral blood, sampled more than 58 weeks after starting pembrolizumab. The CDR3 nucleotides read TGTGCCAGTAGACCGGGACAGGGTGTGGAAAAACTGTTTTTT. Its protein is CASRPGQGVEKLFF.